This entry is about one TCR beta chain. Its antigen is still unknown. The data are from a study of T cell responses to AZD1222 COVID-19 vaccine. Study-wide points: Spike-specific TCR breadth rose after two AZD1222 doses, and depth rose as well.

CDR1 and CDR2 (germline): SGDLS, YYNGEE. With V trimmed by 0 bases and J by 7 bases, 4 bases remained unmatched. CDR3 length: 15 residues. TCRdb's table, derived via immunoSEQ multiplex PCR, lists solely in-frame clones and lacks some. The data hold about 110,000 clones, with about 85% observed a single time. The rearrangement links TRBV9 to TRBJ1-4, with 9 bases fitting TRBD1. The material sequenced was peripheral blood, taken on day 0 of AZD1222 vaccination. The TCR sequence derives from an adult in good health. DNA of the CDR3: TGTGCCAGCAGCGTAGGGGACAGGGAGGGTGAAAAACTGTTTTTT. Translating gives CASSVGDREGEKLFF.